This T cell receptor beta chain was observed in a study of vaccination and CD4 T cells after COVID-19 (dated by TCRdb to between 2021 and 2023). Some background on the complete study: SARS-CoV-2 positivity had been established in the convalescent patients by nasal swab PCR, and mild disease was recorded in under ten of these patients and severe disease in one. The convalescent cohort included six males and four females, with two Hispanic individuals, seven Caucasians, two Asians and one multiracial person. Two doses of either the Pfizer-BioNTech BNT162b2 vaccine (n=8) or the Moderna mRNA-1273 vaccine (n=2) were administered to participants. Post-COVID blood samples from convalescent patients were collected a median of around 100 days after diagnosis, with a range of roughly 35 to 180 days. The time from the second vaccine dose to post-vaccine blood sampling had a median of roughly 77 days and ranged from roughly 13 to 241 days. The spike-specific CD4+ TCR repertoire was compared before and after mRNA vaccination in about nine COVID-19 convalescent patients and a handful of infection-naive healthy vaccine recipients.

Study-level results and caveats: An increase in the median number of SARS-CoV-2-reactive clonotypes from 21 after infection to roughly 36 after vaccination was observed, but the change was not found to be significant. Only a relatively small number of convalescent patients were included in the study, and early timepoints following natural infection were not analyzed. Among convalescent patients, a median about 86% of the SARS-CoV-2-reactive clones seen after vaccination appeared only after vaccination, which suggests priming specific to the vaccine. Of the vaccine-specific clones in convalescent patients, 304 of 307, or nearly all, reacted only to SARS-CoV-2 spike and did not cross-react with common cold coronaviruses.

V sheds 7 bases and J sheds 6 bases, leaving 11 bases between their ends. The cysteine opens and the phenylalanine closes a CDR3 of 12 amino acids. Just CDR3 DNA is preserved here, 36 bases in frame from base 1. CDR1 and CDR2 are drawn from the germline V gene: SNHLY, FYNNEI. For this clonotype: It has no known antigen specificity. There are no base qualities to consult, and no much larger clone falls within one base.

The convalescent patients' positive SARS-CoV-2 PCR tests were from March to December 2020, which was before the Alpha, Beta and Delta variants emerged in the United States. Ficoll-Paque Plus gradient centrifugation was used to isolate PBMCs from whole blood, and the isolated PBMCs were then either used fresh or cryopreserved at -140C. Preparation of the library involved PCR. Sequencing used an Illumina iSeq 100. As for the original processing: Non-productive sequences were removed, and CDR3s that did not start with C, did not end with F or W, or were shorter than 7 amino acids were discarded. Using R version 3.6.1, CDR3 homology was evaluated through Levenshtein distances (stringdist) along with unrooted phylogenetic trees (ape). TCRdb passed the public sequencing reads through fastp at Q25 and MiXCR, retaining productive beta sequences. Every distinct CDR3 protein forms one entry, paired with its most common genes and DNA. TCRdb, not the original authors, processed these V and J calls. A total of around 20,000 distinct CDR3 sequences appear in this sample, 60% to 75% of them only once. Of the sample, about 1.1% is held by the ten largest clones.

Here the sequenced sample was CD4+ T cells from blood, taken after SARS-CoV-2 vaccination. This receptor was obtained from a human donor who had recovered from COVID-19. The chain is made from TRBV2 and TRBJ2-3; the best D guess is TRBD2, with 7 bases matching. CDR3 loop: CASKGGGDTQYF. The nucleotides are TGTGCCAGCAAGGGAGGGGGGGATACGCAGTATTTT. The entire variable domain, with the stretches around the CDR3 drawn from the reference TRBV2 and TRBJ2-3 proteins, is EPEVTQTPSHQVTQMGQEVILRCVPISNHLYFYWYRQILGQKVEFLVSFYNNEISEKSEIFDDQFSVERPDGSNFTLKIRSTKLEDSAMYFCASKGGGDTQYFGPGTRLTVL.